The T cell receptor (beta chain) described here comes from a study of immune evolution from preneoplasia to lung adenocarcinoma. Study-level points and caveats: Top clone frequencies peaked in normal lung, apparently declining through invasive adenocarcinoma.

Measured with immunoSEQ multiplex PCR; TCRdb has only the in-frame clones, and not every one. The sample shows about 26,000 clones, 65% to 75% of them seen only once. This CDR3 has 13 amino acids. Germline loops: CDR1 GTSNPN, CDR2 SVGIG (reference sequence). V lost 0 bases, J lost 4 bases, and 9 bases lay in between. Patients had resection in Japan or China between the mid-2010s and the late 2010s. Premalignant or tumor cells were enriched by macro-dissection after pathologic assessment. Note on this clone: Its antigen is not known.

Input material: FFPE invasive lung adenocarcinoma tissue. This clonotype was sampled from a person between 60 and 70 years old with invasive lung adenocarcinoma. Some clones in this sample may be carry-over from other donors' samples. The chain joins TRBV30 to TRBJ1-1; D remains ambiguous. The DNA for the CDR3 is TGTGCCTGGAGTGTACGGTGGGGCACTGAAGCTTTCTTT. This encodes CAWSVRWGTEAFF.